This T cell receptor (beta chain) appears in the sequencing data of a study of blood T cells in healthy people across ages. Across the whole study: Every two T cells gave about one barcoded beta molecule via template switching. Whole-study results and caveats: A strong correlation was seen between TCR beta diversity and naive T cell percentage.

The V segment lost 5 bases and the J segment 1 base; nucleotides outside the gene matches: 7. This CDR3 spans 15 amino acids. Germline CDR1 and CDR2: GTSNPN and SVGIG (reference sequence). Next came a second PCR, run for about 7 to 12 cycles, which used a sample-barcoded 5' primer along with a J-beta primer mix. TCRdb passed the 5' RACE reads through MiXCR, listing each CDR3 protein once. The sample holds hundreds of thousands of distinct CDR3 sequences, about 51% seen once. Isolation yielded PBMCs, at least 6 million per sample, in every case. Comment on this clonotype: Its cognate antigen is unknown. A much larger clone sits a single nucleotide away, making a read error possible.

The origin of this receptor is an elderly woman in good health. The sample taken for sequencing was blood. The chain is built from TRBV30 and TRBJ2-3; 9 bases are shared with TRBD2. The CDR3 coding sequence is TGTGCCTGGGGACAGACTAGCGGCCGCACAGATACGCAGTATTTT. Translating it yields CAWGQTSGRTDTQYF.